This T cell receptor (beta chain) is from a study of blood T cell repertoires in COVID-19 (dated by TCRdb to the early 2020s). About the investigation overall: Samples covering the acute and convalescent phases of COVID-19 were provided by collaborators in the United States, Italy and Spain. Subjects who had been exposed to COVID-19, were actively infected with it, or had recovered from it provided the deeply sampled blood TCRbeta repertoires that made up the dataset. The sample metadata nearly always contained a de-identified subject ID, COVID-19 status, age in years and sex. The repertoires were released in a freely available public database intended as a resource for research on the immune response to SARS-CoV-2. Where HLA class I and class II types were available, the types were taken from metadata supplied by the sample provider, not from assay-based typing. The prospective study material was composed of cDNA or gDNA derived from T cells, B-cell-depleted T cells, or PBMCs. Samples were obtained from the ongoing ImmuneRACE study (first 160 participants) and from 1,254 subjects provided by 6 global collaborators. What the study reported, not specific to this receptor: The amount of clinical and demographic metadata varied by source and participant and was provided uncurated.

The junction carries 14 bases between V and J, which are trimmed by 3 bases and 11 bases respectively. For CDR1 and CDR2, the germline V gene (reference sequence) lists DFQATT and SNEGSKA. Measured from the cysteine to the phenylalanine, the CDR3 is 12 residues long. Only the CDR3 portion is preserved as DNA: 36 bases, with reading frame beginning at the first base. A note on this clone: The target of this receptor is not known. It has no much larger one-base neighbor in the sample; base qualities were not kept.

Participants in the prospective study were enrolled through a virtual design, were aged about 18 to 90 years, and lived in under 25 United States geographic areas. To assign participants to cohorts, the prospective study relied on clinical history that participants themselves reported in a screening survey and a study questionnaire. Exposed participants were defined as having been in contact with someone with a PCR-confirmed or clinician-diagnosed COVID-19 case within 2 weeks of study entry. Each participant in the prospective study had whole blood, serum and a nasopharyngeal or oropharyngeal swab collected by mobile phlebotomists. Participants in the prospective study had the option to provide additional blood draws and questionnaires over a roughly 2-month period. Before DNA extraction, blood samples from the prospective study were shipped at room temperature or frozen. TCRbeta CDR3 regions were amplified from genomic DNA using the immunoSEQ Assay, a bias-controlled multiplex PCR. On the authors' methods: The number of nucleated cells in each sample was estimated from the amplification of reference gene primers within the assay. Sequence reads were collapsed and filtered to measure the absolute abundance of every unique TCRbeta CDR3 rearrangement. For each sample, productive Simpson clonality was calculated as the square root of Simpson's diversity index over productive rearrangements. TCRdb retrieved this table from immuneACCESS and kept in-frame rearrangements only. Not all clones are present; in checked studies, unresolved V genes account for under half, and no reason is known for the remainder. That table furnishes V, J and clone size, whereas the DNA furnished D and trimming. This sample is represented by 140,000 or so clones; under 90% of them were singletons. The top ten hold approximately 1.8% of the sample.

The rearrangement combines TRBV20-1 with TRBJ2-1; the D gene is possibly TRBD1, with 5 bases matching. The receptor was isolated from a woman in her late teens or twenties who had been exposed to COVID-19. The sequenced material came from PBMCs or T cells enriched from blood (not recorded which). The sequenced DNA is TGCAGTGCTAGTCCCAGGGAATGGAAGCAGTTCTTC. It encodes CSASPREWKQFF.